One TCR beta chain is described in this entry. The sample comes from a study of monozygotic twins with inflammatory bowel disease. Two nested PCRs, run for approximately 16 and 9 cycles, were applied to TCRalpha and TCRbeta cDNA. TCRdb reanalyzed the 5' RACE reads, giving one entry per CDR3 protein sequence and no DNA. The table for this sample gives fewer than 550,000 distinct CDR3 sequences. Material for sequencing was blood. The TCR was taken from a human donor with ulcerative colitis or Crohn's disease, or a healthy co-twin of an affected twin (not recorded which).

The CDR3 region is CASTQGRTYGYTF. The V call is TRBV7-2, the J call TRBJ1-2. The CDR3 is made up of 13 amino acids. Germline values: CDR1 SGHTA, CDR2 FQGNSA.